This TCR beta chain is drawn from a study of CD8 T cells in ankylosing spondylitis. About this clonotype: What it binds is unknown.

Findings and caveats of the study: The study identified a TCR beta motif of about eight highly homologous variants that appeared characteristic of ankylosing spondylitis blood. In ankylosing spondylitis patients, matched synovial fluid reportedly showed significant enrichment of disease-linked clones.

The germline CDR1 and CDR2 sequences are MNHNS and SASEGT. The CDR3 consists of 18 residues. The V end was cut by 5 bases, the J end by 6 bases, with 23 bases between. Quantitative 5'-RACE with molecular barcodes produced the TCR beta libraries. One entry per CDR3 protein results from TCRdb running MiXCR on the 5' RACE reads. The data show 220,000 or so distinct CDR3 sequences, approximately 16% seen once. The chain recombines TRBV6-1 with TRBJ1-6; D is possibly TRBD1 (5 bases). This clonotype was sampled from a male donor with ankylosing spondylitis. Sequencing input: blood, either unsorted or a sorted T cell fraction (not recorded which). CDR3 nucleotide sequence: TGTGCCAGCAGTAATCTTGAAAGGGGTTATGTCGGTAATTCACCCCTCCACTTT. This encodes CASSNLERGYVGNSPLHF.